A selection of T cell receptor beta chains follows, all from one sample in a study of OX40 agonist ivuxolimab in advanced cancers. Clones were read by immunoSEQ multiplex PCR, and TCRdb kept only the in-frame ones, dropping some. The sample lists 48,000 or so clones; 70% to 85% were seen once. This specimen was CD4+ or CD8+ T cells sorted from blood, taken in a trial of the OX40 agonist ivuxolimab. Receptor source: an adult with an advanced solid tumor such as melanoma, head and neck, liver or kidney cancer. CDR3s include the opening cysteine and the closing phenylalanine or tryptophan. Each record gives: clone size, V gene, J gene, D gene, CDR3 protein, CDR3 DNA. A D gene is named only where the DNA matches it firmly. The listing skips clone size in some rows; elsewhere it reads once, few, many or a size class.

>-|TRBV7-3|TRBJ2-5|TRBD1
CASSLTSGRGTETQYF
TGTGCCAGCAGCTTAACAAGCGGCAGGGGGACGGAGACCCAGTACTTC
>-|TRBV6-1|TRBJ2-5|-
CASSVVGRESETQYF
TGTGCCAGCAGTGTGGTGGGGCGTGAGAGCGAGACCCAGTACTTC
>-|TRBV29-1|TRBJ1-1|-
CSVRWAGTMNTEAFF
TGCAGCGTCCGTTGGGCAGGGACCATGAACACTGAAGCTTTCTTT
>-|TRBV5-5|TRBJ1-6|-
CASSSGNSPLHF
TGTGCCAGCAGCTCAGGAAATTCACCCCTCCACTTT
>-|TRBV6-4|TRBJ2-3|-
CASSDQPTSTDTQYF
TGTGCCAGCAGTGACCAACCCACTAGCACAGATACGCAGTATTTT
>-|TRBV7-9|TRBJ2-2|TRBD2
CASRLPGLAGSRNTGELFF
TGTGCCAGCAGATTACCGGGACTAGCGGGGAGTCGGAACACCGGGGAGCTGTTTTTT
>-|TRBV4-1|TRBJ1-5|-
CASSQVPLRADQPQHF
TGCGCCAGCAGCCAAGTCCCATTACGAGCCGATCAGCCCCAGCATTTT
>-|TRBV2|TRBJ2-3|TRBD2
CASSLTSGGANTQYF
TGTGCCAGCAGTCTGACTAGCGGGGGGGCTAATACGCAGTATTTT
>few|TRBV30|TRBJ1-2|-
CAWSVDRSANYGYTF
TGTGCCTGGAGTGTTGACAGGAGTGCTAACTATGGCTACACCTTC
>-|TRBV9|TRBJ2-7|TRBD2
CASSVDPAGAGEQYF
TGTGCCAGCAGCGTAGATCCAGCGGGAGCAGGGGAGCAGTACTTC
>-|TRBV7-2|TRBJ2-3|-
CASSTPGLTRPQTQYF
TGTGCCAGCAGCACCCCGGGACTTACCCGCCCCCAGACGCAGTATTTT
>-|TRBV27|TRBJ2-7|-
CASSLKPTTRGHEQYF
TGTGCCAGCAGTTTAAAGCCCACGACCAGGGGACACGAGCAGTACTTC
>few|TRBV14|TRBJ1-1|-
CASSLNLDTEAFF
TGTGCCAGCAGCCTCAACTTGGACACTGAAGCTTTCTTT
>-|TRBV5-1|TRBJ2-1|TRBD2
CASSQSAGGSRSEQFF
TGCGCCAGCAGCCAGAGTGCGGGAGGTAGTAGAAGTGAGCAGTTCTTC
>-|TRBV5-4|TRBJ2-7|TRBD2
CASSLAGEAQGQYF
TGTGCCAGCAGCTTAGCGGGAGAGGCCCAAGGGCAGTACTTC
>-|TRBV18|TRBJ1-4|-
CASSPGRGEKLFF
TGTGCCAGCTCACCTGGAAGGGGGGAAAAACTGTTTTTT
>-|TRBV27|TRBJ1-2|-
CASSLQAGSYGYTF
TGTGCCAGCAGCCTCCAGGCAGGTTCTTATGGCTACACCTTC
>-|TRBV2|TRBJ1-5|-
CASGEGQFNQPQHF
TGTGCCAGCGGAGAAGGACAGTTCAATCAGCCCCAGCATTTT
>-|TRBV11-2|TRBJ1-3|TRBD1
CAGTGGRSGNTIYF
TGTGCCGGGACAGGGGGCCGGTCCGGAAACACCATATATTTT
>-|TRBV27|TRBJ2-6|TRBD1
CASSPHSDRVAGANVLTF
TGTGCCAGCAGTCCCCACTCGGACAGGGTCGCTGGGGCCAACGTCCTGACTTTC
>-|TRBV19|TRBJ1-1|TRBD1
CASSPRQGGTEAFF
TGTGCCAGTAGCCCGAGACAGGGAGGGACTGAAGCTTTCTTT
>-|TRBV18|TRBJ2-7|-
CASSLLRDSYEQYF
TGTGCCAGCTCATTACTCCGGGACTCCTACGAGCAGTACTTC
>-|TRBV19|TRBJ2-3|TRBD1
CASTNRGRSTDTQYF
TGTGCCAGCACCAACAGGGGACGGAGCACAGATACGCAGTATTTT
>-|TRBV6-5|TRBJ2-7|-
CASRVPSSYEQYF
TGTGCCAGCAGGGTACCCAGCTCCTACGAGCAGTACTTC
>-|TRBV6-6|TRBJ1-2|-
CASSPGRSSGYTF
TGTGCCAGCAGCCCTGGGAGGTCGAGCGGCTACACCTTC
>-|TRBV30|TRBJ2-4|TRBD2
CAWSVRLATSGIYAKNIQYF
TGTGCCTGGAGTGTAAGGTTGGCGACTAGCGGGATCTATGCCAAAAACATTCAGTACTTC
>-|TRBV7-2|TRBJ2-3|TRBD2
CASSPGRPTDTQYF
TGTGCCAGCAGCCCCGGGAGGCCCACAGATACGCAGTATTTT
>-|TRBV5-6|TRBJ2-3|TRBD1
CASSRTGTGSTDTQYF
TGTGCCAGCAGTCGAACCGGGACAGGGAGCACAGATACGCAGTATTTT
>-|TRBV16|TRBJ2-1|-
CASSQSMGVYNEQFF
TGTGCCAGCAGCCAATCGATGGGGGTCTACAATGAGCAGTTCTTC
>-|TRBV1|TRBJ2-3|-
CTSKLADKPAPLRTDTQYF
TGCACCAGCAAACTAGCGGATAAACCCGCCCCACTACGCACAGATACGCAGTATTTT
>-|TRBV20-1|TRBJ2-7|-
CSDPGFKGYF
TGCAGTGATCCGGGGTTTAAGGGGTACTTC
>-|TRBV18|TRBJ2-5|TRBD1
CASSPTTGRETQYF
TGTGCCAGCTCACCGACGACAGGGCGAGAGACCCAGTACTTC
>-|TRBV11-2|TRBJ1-2|-
CASSLVWANYGYTF
TGTGCCAGCAGCTTAGTTTGGGCTAACTATGGCTACACCTTC
>-|TRBV28|TRBJ2-5|-
CASSIPPPKKETQYF
TGTGCCAGCAGTATTCCCCCGCCCAAAAAAGAGACCCAGTACTTC
>-|TRBV4-1|TRBJ1-4|TRBD1
CASSLRTGEKLFF
TGCGCCAGCAGCCTACGGACAGGTGAAAAACTGTTTTTT
>-|TRBV25-1|TRBJ2-2|-
CASSVGVNTGELFF
TGTGCCAGCAGTGTCGGGGTAAACACCGGGGAGCTGTTTTTT
>few|TRBV2|TRBJ2-2|TRBD2
CASRRDYTNTGELFF
TGTGCCAGCCGTCGGGACTACACGAACACCGGGGAGCTGTTTTTT
>-|TRBV19|TRBJ2-5|-
CASSRRGHQETQYF
TGTGCCAGTAGTCGACGGGGGCATCAAGAGACCCAGTACTTC
>-|TRBV19|TRBJ1-5|-
CASHVDRFNQPQHF
TGTGCCAGCCACGTGGACAGATTCAATCAGCCCCAGCATTTT
>-|TRBV10-3|TRBJ2-3|-
CAISESWDTDTQYF
TGTGCCATCAGTGAGTCGTGGGATACAGATACGCAGTATTTT
>-|TRBV5-6|TRBJ1-1|-
CASSRYSEAFF
TGTGCCAGCAGCAGGTATAGTGAAGCTTTCTTT
>few|TRBV18|TRBJ2-3|-
CASSPPPGLDTQYF
TGTGCCAGCTCACCACCGCCAGGGTTGGATACGCAGTATTTT
>-|TRBV9|TRBJ1-3|-
CASSAGSSGNTIYF
TGTGCCAGCAGCGCAGGGAGCTCTGGAAACACCATATATTTT
>-|TRBV28|TRBJ2-5|TRBD2
CASSWGYRGEEETQYF
TGTGCCAGCAGTTGGGGATACCGGGGGGAGGAAGAGACCCAGTACTTC
>-|TRBV19|TRBJ2-1|-
CASSIGSTRVNEQFF
TGTGCCAGTAGTATAGGTTCCACTCGGGTAAATGAGCAGTTCTTC
>-|TRBV7-3|TRBJ2-1|TRBD1
CASSGQGGDNEQFF
TGTGCCAGCAGCGGACAGGGGGGTGACAATGAGCAGTTCTTC
>-|TRBV4-2|TRBJ1-4|-
CASSQDGGRLSNEKLFF
TGTGCCAGCAGCCAAGATGGGGGACGTCTATCTAATGAAAAACTGTTTTTT
>-|TRBV7-3|TRBJ2-3|-
CASGGEDGDTQYF
TGTGCCAGCGGGGGCGAGGATGGGGATACGCAGTATTTT
>-|TRBV7-2|TRBJ2-3|-
CASSLSGLEKDTQYF
TGTGCCAGCAGCCTTAGCGGTCTGGAAAAGGATACGCAGTATTTT
>once|TRBV15|TRBJ1-2|TRBD1
CATSREFRQGGYGYTF
TGTGCCACCAGCAGAGAGTTTCGACAGGGAGGCTACGGCTACACCTTC
>once|TRBV7-3|TRBJ2-2|-
CASSADGRNDGELFF
TGTGCCAGCAGCGCCGACGGGCGGAACGACGGGGAGCTGTTTTTT
>-|TRBV7-2|TRBJ1-6|-
CASSSGPFTNSPLHF
TGTGCCAGCAGCTCAGGACCATTTACCAATTCACCCCTCCACTTT